The table lists the clone carrying this T cell receptor (beta chain) with a few counts. A minimum of 5.5 micrograms of total RNA was extracted per sample. The source of the sample is a study of blood T cells in healthy people across ages. This CDR3 contains 15 residues. With 0 bases removed from V and 3 bases from J, the gap between germline ends came to 11 bases. Germline CDR1 is MNHEY and CDR2 is SVGAGI. The authors ran a second PCR of about 7 to 12 cycles using a sample-barcoded 5' primer and a J-beta primer mix. One entry per CDR3 protein results from TCRdb running MiXCR on the 5' RACE reads. The repertoire holds roughly 1,500,000 distinct CDR3 sequences, with about 40% as singletons.

Sequenced: blood. This sequence originates from a woman between 18 and 29 years old in good health. The rearrangement links TRBV6-5 to TRBJ1-2; perhaps TRBD1 as D (5 bases). This chain's CDR3 is CASSYSAAGHYGYTF. CDR3 bases: TGTGCCAGCAGTTACTCGGCGGCGGGACACTATGGCTACACCTTC.